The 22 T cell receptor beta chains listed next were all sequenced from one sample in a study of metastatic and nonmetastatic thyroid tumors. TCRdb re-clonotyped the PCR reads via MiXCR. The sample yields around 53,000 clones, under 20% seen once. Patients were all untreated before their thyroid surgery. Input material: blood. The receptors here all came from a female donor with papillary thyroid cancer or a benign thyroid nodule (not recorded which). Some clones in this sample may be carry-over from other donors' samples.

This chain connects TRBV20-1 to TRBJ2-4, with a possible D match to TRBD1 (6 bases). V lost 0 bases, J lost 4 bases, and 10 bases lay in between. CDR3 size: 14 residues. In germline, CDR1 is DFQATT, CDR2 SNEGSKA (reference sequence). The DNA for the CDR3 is TGCAGTGCTAGAGAGGGCAGGGGAAAAAACATTCAGTACTTC. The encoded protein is CSAREGRGKNIQYF.

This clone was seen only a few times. The chain's CDR3 is CASIPQCFNNYGYTF. As DNA, the CDR3 is TGTGCCAGCATTCCCCAGTGTTTCAATAACTATGGCTACACCTTC. This chain uses TRBV28 with TRBJ1-2; D gene unclear. The V and J ends lost 7 bases and 1 base respectively, with 16 bases between them. CDR3 length: 15 amino acids. Germline CDR1 MDHEN, CDR2 SYDVKM.

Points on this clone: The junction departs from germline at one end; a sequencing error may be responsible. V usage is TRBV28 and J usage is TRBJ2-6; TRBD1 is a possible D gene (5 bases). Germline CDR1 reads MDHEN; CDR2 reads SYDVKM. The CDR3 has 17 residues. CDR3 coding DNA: TGTGCCAGCATTTGGGCAGCAATCCCCTCTGGGGCCAACTTCCTGACTTTC. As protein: CASIWAAIPSGANFLTF.

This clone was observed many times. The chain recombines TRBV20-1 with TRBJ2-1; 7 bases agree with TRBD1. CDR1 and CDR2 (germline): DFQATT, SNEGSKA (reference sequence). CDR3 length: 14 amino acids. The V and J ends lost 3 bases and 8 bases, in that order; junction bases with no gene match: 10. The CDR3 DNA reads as TGCAGTGCTAGTCAGGTCCAGGGGGAAGATGAGCAGTTCTTC. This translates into CSASQVQGEDEQFF.

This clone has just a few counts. This CDR3 reads CASILWTSGSVEQYF. DNA for the CDR3: TGTGCCAGCATCCTATGGACTAGCGGGAGCGTAGAGCAGTACTTC. The chain links TRBV27 to TRBJ2-7, with 13 bases that match TRBD2. The CDR3 spans 15 residues. With 7 bases clipped from V and 7 bases from J, the junction kept 10 bases outside the gene matches. Germline values: CDR1 MNHEY, CDR2 SMNVEV (reference sequence).

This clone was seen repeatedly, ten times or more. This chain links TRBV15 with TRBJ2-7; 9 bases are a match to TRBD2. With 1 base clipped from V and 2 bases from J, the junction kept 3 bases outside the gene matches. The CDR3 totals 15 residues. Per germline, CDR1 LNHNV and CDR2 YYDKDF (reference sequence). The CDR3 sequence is CATSRGASGTYEQYF. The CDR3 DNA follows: TGTGCCACCAGCAGAGGGGCTAGCGGGACCTACGAGCAGTACTTC.

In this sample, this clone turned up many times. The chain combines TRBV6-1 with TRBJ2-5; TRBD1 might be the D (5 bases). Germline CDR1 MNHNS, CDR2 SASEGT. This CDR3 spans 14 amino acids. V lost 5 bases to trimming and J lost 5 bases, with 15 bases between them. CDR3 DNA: TGTGCCAGCAGTTCAGGACACCCTCGGGAGACCCAGTACTTC. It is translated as CASSSGHPRETQYF.

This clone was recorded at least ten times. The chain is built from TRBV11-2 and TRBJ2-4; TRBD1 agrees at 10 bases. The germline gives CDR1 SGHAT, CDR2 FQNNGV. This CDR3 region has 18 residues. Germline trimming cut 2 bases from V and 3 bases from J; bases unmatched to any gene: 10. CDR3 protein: CASSLMPAGQGIKNIQYF. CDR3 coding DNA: TGTGCCAGCAGCTTAATGCCCGCGGGACAGGGGATCAAAAACATTCAGTACTTC. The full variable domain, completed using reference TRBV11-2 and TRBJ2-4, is EAGVAQSPRYKIIEKRQSVAFWCNPISGHATLYWYQQILGQGPKLLIQFQNNGVVDDSQLPKDRFSAERLKGVDSTLKIQPAKLEDSAVYLCASSLMPAGQGIKNIQYFGAGTRLSVL.

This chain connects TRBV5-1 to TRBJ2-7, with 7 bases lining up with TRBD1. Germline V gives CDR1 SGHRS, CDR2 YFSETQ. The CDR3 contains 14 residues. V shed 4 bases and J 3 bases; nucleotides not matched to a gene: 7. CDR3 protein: CASSVGTAGYEQYF. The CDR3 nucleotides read TGCGCCAGCAGCGTCGGGACAGCAGGCTACGAGCAGTACTTC.

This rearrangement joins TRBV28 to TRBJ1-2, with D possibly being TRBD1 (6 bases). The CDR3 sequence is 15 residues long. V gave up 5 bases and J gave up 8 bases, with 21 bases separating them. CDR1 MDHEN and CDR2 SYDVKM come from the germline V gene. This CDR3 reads CASSAGQSQVEGYTF. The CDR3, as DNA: TGTGCCAGCAGTGCGGGACAATCCCAAGTGGAGGGCTACACCTTC.

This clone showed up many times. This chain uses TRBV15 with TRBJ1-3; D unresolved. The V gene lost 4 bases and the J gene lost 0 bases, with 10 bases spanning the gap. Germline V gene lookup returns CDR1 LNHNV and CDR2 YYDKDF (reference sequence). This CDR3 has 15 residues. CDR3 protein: CATSKVRNSGNTIYF. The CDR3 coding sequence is TGTGCCACCAGCAAGGTCCGAAACTCTGGAAACACCATATATTTT.

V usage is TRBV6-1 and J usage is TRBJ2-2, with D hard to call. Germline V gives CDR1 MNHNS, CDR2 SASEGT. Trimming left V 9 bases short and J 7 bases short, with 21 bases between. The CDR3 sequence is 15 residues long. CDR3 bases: TGTGCCAGTACCCTGGCACCCGGAGATAGCGGGGAGCTGTTTTTT. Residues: CASTLAPGDSGELFF.

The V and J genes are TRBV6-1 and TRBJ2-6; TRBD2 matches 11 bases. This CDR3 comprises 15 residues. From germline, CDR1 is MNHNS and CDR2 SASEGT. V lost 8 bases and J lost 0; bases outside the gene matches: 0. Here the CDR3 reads CASGLAGSGANVLTF. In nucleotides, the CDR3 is TGTGCCAGCGGACTAGCGGGCTCTGGGGCCAACGTCCTGACTTTC.

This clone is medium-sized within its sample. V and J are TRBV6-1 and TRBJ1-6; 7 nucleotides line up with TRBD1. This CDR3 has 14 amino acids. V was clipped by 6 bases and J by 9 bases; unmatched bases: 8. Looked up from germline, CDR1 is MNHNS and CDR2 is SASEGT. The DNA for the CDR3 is TGTGCCAGCAGACTTCCGGGACAGAGTTCACCCCTCCACTTT. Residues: CASRLPGQSSPLHF.

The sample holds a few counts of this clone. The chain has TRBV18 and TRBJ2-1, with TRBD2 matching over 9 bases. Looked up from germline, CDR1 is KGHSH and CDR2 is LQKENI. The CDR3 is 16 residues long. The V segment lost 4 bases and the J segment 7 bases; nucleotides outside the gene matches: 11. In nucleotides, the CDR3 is TGTGCCAGCTCACAAACGCGGACTAGCGTTGGGAATGAGCAGTTCTTC. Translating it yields CASSQTRTSVGNEQFF.

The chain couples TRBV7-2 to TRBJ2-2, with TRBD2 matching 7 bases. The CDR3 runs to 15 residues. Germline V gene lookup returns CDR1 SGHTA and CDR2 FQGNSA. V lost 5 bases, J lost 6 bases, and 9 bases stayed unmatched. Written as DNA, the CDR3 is TGTGCCAGCAGCGCGGGACTATGGGGGGCCGGGGAGCTGTTTTTT. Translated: CASSAGLWGAGELFF.

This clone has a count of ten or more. The CDR3 sequence is CASSPYGDRGRQPQHF. CDR3 bases: TGTGCCAGCAGTCCTTATGGCGACAGGGGCCGACAGCCCCAGCATTTT. The V and J genes are TRBV28 and TRBJ1-5; 8 bases are shared with TRBD1. The CDR3 is made up of 16 amino acids. The germline V gene has CDR1 MDHEN and CDR2 SYDVKM. Trimming took 5 bases from V and 7 from J; bases not matched to a gene: 13. Filled out from reference TRBV28 and TRBJ1-5, the complete variable domain reads DVKVTQSSRYLVKRTGEKVFLECVQDMDHENMFWYRQDPGLGLRLIYFSYDVKMKEKGDIPEGYSVSREKKERFSLILESASTNQTSMYLCASSPYGDRGRQPQHFGDGTRLSIL.

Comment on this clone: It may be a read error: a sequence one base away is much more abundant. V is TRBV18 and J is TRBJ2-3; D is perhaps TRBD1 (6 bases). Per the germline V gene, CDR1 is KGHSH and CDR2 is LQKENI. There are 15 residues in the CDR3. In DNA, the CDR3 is TGTACCAGCTCATCATTCGGACAGAACACAGATACGCAGTATTTT. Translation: CTSSSFGQNTDTQYF.

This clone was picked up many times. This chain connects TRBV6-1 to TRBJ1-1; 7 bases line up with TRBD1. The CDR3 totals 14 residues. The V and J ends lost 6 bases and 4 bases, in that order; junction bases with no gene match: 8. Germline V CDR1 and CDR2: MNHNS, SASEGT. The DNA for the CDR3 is TGTGCCAGCAGAGAACGACAGGGTGGCACTGAAGCTTTCTTT. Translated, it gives CASRERQGGTEAFF.

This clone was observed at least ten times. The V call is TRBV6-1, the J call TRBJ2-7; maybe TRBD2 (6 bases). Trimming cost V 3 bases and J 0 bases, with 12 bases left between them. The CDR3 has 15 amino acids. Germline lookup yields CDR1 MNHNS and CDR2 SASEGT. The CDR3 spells CASSDPAGLSYEQYF. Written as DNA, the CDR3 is TGTGCCAGCAGTGATCCCGCGGGACTCTCCTACGAGCAGTACTTC.

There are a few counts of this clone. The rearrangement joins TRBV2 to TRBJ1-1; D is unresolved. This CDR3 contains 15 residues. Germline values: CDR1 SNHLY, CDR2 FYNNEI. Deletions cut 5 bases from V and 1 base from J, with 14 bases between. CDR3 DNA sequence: TGTGCCAGCAGTAGGGCCTGGGCAGGGAACACTGAAGCTTTCTTT. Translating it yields CASSRAWAGNTEAFF.

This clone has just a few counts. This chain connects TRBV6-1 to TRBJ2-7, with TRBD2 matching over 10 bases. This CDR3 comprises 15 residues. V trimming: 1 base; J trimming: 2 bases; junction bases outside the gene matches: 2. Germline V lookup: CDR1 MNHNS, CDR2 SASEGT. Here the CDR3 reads CASSEVLAGAYEQYF. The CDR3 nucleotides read TGTGCCAGCAGTGAAGTCCTAGCGGGAGCCTACGAGCAGTACTTC.